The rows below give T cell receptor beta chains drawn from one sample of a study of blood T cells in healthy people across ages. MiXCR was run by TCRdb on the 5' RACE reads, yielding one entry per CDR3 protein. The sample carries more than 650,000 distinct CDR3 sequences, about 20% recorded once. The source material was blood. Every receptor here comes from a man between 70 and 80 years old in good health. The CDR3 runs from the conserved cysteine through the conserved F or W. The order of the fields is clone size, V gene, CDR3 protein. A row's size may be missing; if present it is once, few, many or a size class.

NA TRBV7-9 CAIPTSPPADTQYF
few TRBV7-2 CASSSARGGGNTIYF
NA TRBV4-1 CASSQGMKEQFF
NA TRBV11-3 CASSRRDQPLDEQFF
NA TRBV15 CATSRGASTGQDTQYF
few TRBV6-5 CASSYSRVAGGYNEQFF
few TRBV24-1 CATKRGSYEQYF
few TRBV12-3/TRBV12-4 CASSPGAPYGYTF
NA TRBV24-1 CATSDRGGGLFF
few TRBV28 CASTAGGNNEQFF
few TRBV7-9 CASSFGRIQFF
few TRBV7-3 CASSPGLATPHTQYF
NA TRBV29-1 CSVGGSTDGGQYF